These 18 T cell receptor beta chains came from one sample sequenced in a study of blood T cells in healthy people across ages. Using a J-beta primer mix together with a sample-barcoded 5' primer, a second PCR was run for about 6 to 11 cycles. A single record per CDR3 protein comes from TCRdb applying MiXCR to the 5' RACE reads. This sample has 500,000 to 700,000 distinct CDR3 sequences, with about 30% found just once. The source material was blood. The receptors were sampled from a woman aged 80 or over in good health.

This clonotype was recorded at least ten times. The CDR3 is CASSTGLAGNLKTQYF. The CDR3 nucleotides read TGTGCCAGCAGTACGGGACTAGCGGGGAATCTGAAGACCCAGTACTTC. The chain carries TRBV7-6 and TRBJ2-5; 13 bases agree with TRBD2. The CDR3 covers 16 residues. Germline V gene sequence: CDR1 SGHVS, CDR2 FNYEAQ. V trimming: 6 bases; J trimming: 6 bases; junction bases outside the gene matches: 10.

This clonotype turned up a few times. A read error may explain this, as a much larger clone is one base away. J is TRBJ2-3 and V is TRBV6-1; D gene unclear. The CDR3 spans 13 residues. Germline lookup yields CDR1 MNHNS and CDR2 SASEGT. CDR3 nucleotide sequence: TGTGCCAGCAGTAGACAACTCACAGATGCGCAGTATTTT. It translates to CASSRQLTDAQYF.

A note on this clonotype: This sequence may be a read error, since a much larger clone differs from it by one base. The chain couples TRBV5-1 to TRBJ2-7, with D perhaps matching TRBD1 (5 bases). This CDR3 contains 14 residues. Germline CDR1 and CDR2: SGHRS and YFSETQ. The CDR3 DNA follows: TGCGCCAGCGGCTTGGGTTCCCAGGGTAACGAGCAGTACTTC. Amino acid sequence: CASGLGSQGNEQYF.

To note about this clonotype: Possible read error: a much larger clone is one base away. This chain links TRBV15 with TRBJ2-4; D is undetermined. The CDR3 length is 13 residues. Looked up from germline, CDR1 is LNHNV and CDR2 is YYDKDF (reference sequence). The CDR3 sequence is CATGRDRQTEQYF. CDR3 sequence (DNA): TGTGCCACCGGCAGAGATCGCCAGACTGAGCAGTACTTC.

The table lists this clonotype with a few counts. This clone may be a read error of a much larger clone one base away. The J gene is TRBJ2-2, the V gene TRBV29-1; 10 nucleotides match TRBD1. CDR3 length: 16 residues. Germline V gene lookup returns CDR1 SQVTM and CDR2 ANQGSEA. The chain's CDR3 is CSVESGQGTNTGERFF. The CDR3 DNA reads as TGCAGCGTTGAATCGGGACAGGGGACGAACACCGGGGAGCGGTTTTTT.

The sample holds many counts of this clonotype. This chain joins TRBV6-1 and TRBJ1-5, with D perhaps matching TRBD1 (5 bases). This CDR3 is 15 amino acids long. Trimming shortened V by 3 bases and J by 0 bases, and 9 bases separated the two germline ends. Germline V CDR1 and CDR2: MNHNS, SASEGT. The CDR3 DNA follows: TGTGCCAGCAGTGATCAGGACAATAGCAATCAGCCCCAGCATTTT. Translation gives CASSDQDNSNQPQHF.

The rearrangement links TRBV9 to TRBJ1-2; 7 bases map to TRBD1. V shed 3 bases and J 8 bases; nucleotides not matched to a gene: 13. Germline CDR1 is SGDLS and CDR2 is YYNGEE. The CDR3 is 15 residues long. The DNA of the CDR3 is TGTGCCAGCAGCGAATCAGCAGGGGGTTCGCAGGGCTACACCTTC. It codes for CASSESAGGSQGYTF.

This clonotype was recorded at least ten times. This chain uses TRBV4-1 with TRBJ1-4; TRBD1 is a possible D gene (5 bases). From germline, CDR1 is MGHRA and CDR2 YSYEKL. V was cut by 4 bases and J by 7 bases, with 19 bases left in between. CDR3 length: 16 residues. CDR3 DNA sequence: TGCGCCAGCAGCCTGAGGGGCGGATCCGAAGCTGAAAAACTGTTTTTT. As protein: CASSLRGGSEAEKLFF.

This clonotype appeared many times. The chain recombines TRBV6-5 with TRBJ1-5, with D possibly being TRBD1 (5 bases). V was trimmed by 6 bases and J by 1 base, leaving 16 bases between them. Germline CDR1 reads MNHEY; CDR2 reads SVGAGI. This CDR3 contains 16 residues. The CDR3 coding sequence is TGTGCCAGCAGACCGAGCGGGGGAGGGAGCAATCAGCCCCAGCATTTT. Translation: CASRPSGGGSNQPQHF.

In its sample, this clonotype was seen many times. The chain links TRBV5-1 to TRBJ2-1; 7 bases align to TRBD2. The germline V gene has CDR1 SGHRS and CDR2 YFSETQ. V gave up 4 bases and J gave up 6 bases; unmatched junction bases: 4. CDR3 size: 13 residues. The CDR3 here is CASSLGGSNEQFF. The CDR3 DNA follows: TGCGCCAGCAGCCTGGGGGGGTCCAATGAGCAGTTCTTC.

This clonotype was counted between two and nine times. A read error is possible here, since a much larger clone lies one base away. The V call is TRBV20-1, the J call TRBJ2-7; the D gene is possibly TRBD2 (6 bases). CDR3 length: 14 residues. CDR1 and CDR2 (germline): DFQATT, SNEGSKA (reference sequence). The V end was cut by 0 bases, the J end by 3 bases, with 12 bases between. The CDR3 DNA sequence: TGCAGTGCTAGAGAGCACAGACTAGGCTACGAGCAGTACTTC. It yields the protein CSAREHRLGYEQYF.

This clonotype occurred many times. A much bigger clone sits one base away, suggesting this may be a read error. The chain couples TRBV20-1 to TRBJ2-6; 8 nucleotides line up with TRBD1. This CDR3 contains 15 residues. Germline CDR1 is DFQATT and CDR2 is SNEGSKA (reference sequence). The CDR3 here is CSALDRDSGANVRTF. CDR3 nucleotide sequence: TGCAGTGCTCTGGACAGGGACTCTGGGGCCAACGTCCGGACTTTC.

Turning to this clonotype: A much larger clone is a single base away; this may be a read error. The chain couples TRBV2 to TRBJ2-5; D unclear. This CDR3 has 11 amino acids. Per the germline V gene, CDR1 is SNHLY and CDR2 is FYNNEI. CDR3 in amino acids: CASSVKKTRYF. For the CDR3, the DNA is TGTGCCAGCAGCGTTAAGAAGACCCGGTACTTC.

The rearrangement links TRBV28 to TRBJ2-5; 10 nucleotides align to TRBD2. V lost 5 bases and J lost 11; bases outside the gene matches: 17. This CDR3 is built from 16 residues. Per the germline V gene, CDR1 is MDHEN and CDR2 is SYDVKM. The CDR3 loop reads CASSLPGLAIYNEQYF. Here the CDR3 DNA reads TGTGCCAGCAGTCTTCCGGGACTAGCGATTTACAATGAGCAGTACTTC.

This clonotype occurred many times. This rearrangement joins TRBV5-1 to TRBJ2-7, with D perhaps matching TRBD2 (5 bases). The CDR3 runs 14 residues. CDR1 is SGHRS and CDR2 is YFSETQ in the germline V gene. Trimming left V 3 bases short and J 5 bases short, with 15 bases between. The CDR3 sequence is CASSSGKQKDEQYF. The DNA for the CDR3 is TGCGCCAGCAGCTCCGGGAAGCAGAAAGACGAGCAGTACTTC.

This clonotype was seen repeatedly, ten times or more. The V gene is TRBV7-2, the J gene TRBJ2-3, with D unclear. V shed 5 bases and J shed 0 bases, with 12 bases lying between them. The CDR3 is 15 residues long. CDR1 SGHTA and CDR2 FQGNSA come from the germline V gene. CDR3 in amino acids: CASSQDPTSTDTQYF. The CDR3 DNA is TGTGCCAGCAGCCAGGACCCCACGAGCACAGATACGCAGTATTTT.

This clonotype was observed a handful of times. A much larger clone is a single base away; this may be a read error. V gene TRBV12-3 or TRBV12-4 combines with J gene TRBJ2-5; D might be TRBD1 or TRBD2, each matching 5 bases. V lost 7 bases and J lost 11, with 20 bases in between. CDR3 length: 13 residues. CDR3 coding DNA: TGTGCCAGCAAAGGGGATGACTACAATGAGCAGTACTTC. Its translation: CASKGDDYNEQYF.

This clonotype was seen at least ten times. V usage is TRBV7-6 and J usage is TRBJ1-6; 9 nucleotides line up with TRBD1. This CDR3 comprises 16 residues. V shed 3 bases, J shed 7 bases, and the junction held 7 bases outside the gene matches. Germline V lookup: CDR1 SGHVS, CDR2 FNYEAQ. In DNA form, the CDR3 reads TGTGCCAGCAGCTTGTTGACAGGGGGAAAAAATTCACCCCTCCACTTT. Protein: CASSLLTGGKNSPLHF.